The sequence of this T cell receptor (beta chain) was determined in a study of T cell responses to AZD1222 COVID-19 vaccine. Generated by immunoSEQ multiplex PCR, the TCRdb table keeps only in-frame clones and is missing some. The sample lists about 150,000 clones, 80% to 90% occurring once. Study findings and constraints: Donor demographics were predominantly white British with a female majority; clonal diversity may be underestimated. The study sampled repertoires only after the peak T cell response. The reported proportion of spike-specific TCRs targeting unmutated variant regions was nearly half.

In regard to this clone: Its antigen remains unknown.

J gave up 3 bases and V 3 bases, and 7 bases lay outside the gene matches. There are 15 residues in the CDR3. The germline V gene has CDR1 ENHRY and CDR2 SYGVKD. The sequence was collected from an adult in good health. Material: peripheral blood, obtained on day 0 of AZD1222 vaccination. The J gene is TRBJ1-2, the V gene TRBV10-3; TRBD1 aligns across 7 bases. This CDR3 is CAISDVTGEDYGYTF. The CDR3 coding sequence is TGTGCCATCAGTGATGTCACAGGGGAAGACTATGGCTACACCTTC.